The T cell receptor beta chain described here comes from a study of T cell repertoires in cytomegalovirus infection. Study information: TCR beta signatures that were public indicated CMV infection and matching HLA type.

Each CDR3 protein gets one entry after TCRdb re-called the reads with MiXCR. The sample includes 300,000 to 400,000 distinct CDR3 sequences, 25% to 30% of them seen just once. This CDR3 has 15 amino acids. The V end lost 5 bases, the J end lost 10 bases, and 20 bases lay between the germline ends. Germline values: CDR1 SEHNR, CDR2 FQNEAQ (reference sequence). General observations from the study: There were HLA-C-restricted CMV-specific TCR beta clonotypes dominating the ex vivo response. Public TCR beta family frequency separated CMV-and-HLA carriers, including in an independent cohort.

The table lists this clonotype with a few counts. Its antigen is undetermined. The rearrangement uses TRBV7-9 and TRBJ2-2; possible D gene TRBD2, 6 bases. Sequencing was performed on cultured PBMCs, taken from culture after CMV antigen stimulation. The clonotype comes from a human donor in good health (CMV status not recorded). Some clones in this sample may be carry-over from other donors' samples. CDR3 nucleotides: TGTGCCAGCAGCCTACCCCATTCGGGGGTCGTGGAGCTGTTTTTT. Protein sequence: CASSLPHSGVVELFF.